This entry describes one TCR beta chain. What it recognizes is unknown. The entry originates in a study of cytomegalovirus exposure and HLA in healthy donors. Study-level findings and limits: In a later analysis, common viral pathogens appeared linked to several of the most significant clusters.

V lost 2 bases, J lost 5 bases, and 7 bases lay in between. CDR3 length equals 13 residues. The germline gives CDR1 SGHTA, CDR2 FQGNSA. Both 60 Vbeta primers and 13 Jbeta primers went into the PCR. The repertoire was sequenced with immunoSEQ multiplex PCR; TCRdb's copy has only in-frame clones and lacks some. The sample has some 150,000 clones; less than 80% are singletons. This sequence joins TRBV7-2 and TRBJ1-5; weak D call: TRBD1 (6 bases). The sequence was collected from a female donor in good health and CMV-seropositive. Sequencing was done on a sample of PBMCs. The CDR3 DNA follows: TGTGCCAGCAGCTTAACAGGGCATCAGCCCCAGCATTTT. It translates to CASSLTGHQPQHF.